A selection of T cell receptor beta chains follows, all from one sample in a study of cytomegalovirus exposure and HLA in healthy donors. Profiled with immunoSEQ multiplex PCR; TCRdb holds only in-frame clones, not every one. This table holds about 160,000 clones, 60% to 80% found once. Sequencing was done on a sample of PBMCs. These receptors were obtained from a male donor in good health and CMV-seronegative. Each CDR3 is given with its conserved first and last residue. A D gene is named only where the DNA matches it firmly. Clone size appears in some rows only: once, few, many, or a class for an expanded clone.

V	size	D	J	DNA	CDR3
TRBV6-1	many	TRBD1	TRBJ2-7	TGTGCCAGCAGTGCAGACAGGGTTAGCTACGAGCAGTACTTC	CASSADRVSYEQYF
TRBV21-1	.	.	TRBJ2-1	TGTGCCAGCAGCACATCAGAGCAGTTCTTC	CASSTSEQFF
TRBV28	.	TRBD2	TRBJ2-3	TGTGCCAGCACCCCGGGCGGGAGTCGGGGGGGTACGCAGTATTTT	CASTPGGSRGGTQYF
TRBV27	.	.	TRBJ1-4	TGTGCCAGCAGTTTGACACAAACTAATGAAAAACTGTTTTTT	CASSLTQTNEKLFF
TRBV4-3	.	.	TRBJ2-5	TGCGCCAGCAGCAAATGGGTTGACAGCCAAGAGACCCAGTACTTC	CASSKWVDSQETQYF
TRBV7-2	.	TRBD1	TRBJ2-7	TGTGCCAGCAGCTGGGGCTGGGACAGGGCCTACGAGCAGTACTTC	CASSWGWDRAYEQYF
TRBV30	.	.	TRBJ2-3	TGTGCCTGGAGTTTGGCCACAGATACGCAGTATTTT	CAWSLATDTQYF
TRBV6-6	.	.	TRBJ2-7	TGTGCCAGCCTTGCTCTCAGCTCCTACGAGCAGTACTTC	CASLALSSYEQYF
TRBV27	.	.	TRBJ2-1	TGTGCCAGCAGTTCTCCGAGTTCTTCACCGTCCAATGAGCAGTTCTTC	CASSSPSSSPSNEQFF
TRBV5-1	.	TRBD1	TRBJ1-2	TGCGCCAGCAGCTTGGTGGGACAGGGGGCACTTAACTATGGCTACACCTTC	CASSLVGQGALNYGYTF
TRBV28	.	.	TRBJ1-1	TGTGCCATCACCACGGGGGGAAACACTGAAGCTTTCTTT	CAITTGGNTEAFF
TRBV9	.	.	TRBJ2-1	TGTGCCAGCAGCGTAGTTTCTAGCCCCTACAATGAGCAGTTCTTC	CASSVVSSPYNEQFF
TRBV29-1	.	.	TRBJ1-2	TGCAGCGTTGAAGACCGGGAGGTACCCGATTATGGCTACACCTTC	CSVEDREVPDYGYTF
TRBV4-3	.	.	TRBJ1-5	TGCGCCAGCAGCCAAGATACCAGGGCGGTCCAGCCCCAGCATTTT	CASSQDTRAVQPQHF
TRBV28	once	TRBD1	TRBJ1-2	TGTGCCAGCAGTTTGGGACAGGGAGGACGCCTCTATGGCTACACCTTC	CASSLGQGGRLYGYTF
TRBV7-9	.	TRBD1	TRBJ2-2	TGTGCCAGCAGATCAGGGGGCACCGGGGAGCTGTTTTTT	CASRSGGTGELFF
TRBV19	.	.	TRBJ1-1	TGTGCCAGTACCCGGGAGGACAGTGGGAACACTGAAGCTTTCTTT	CASTREDSGNTEAFF
TRBV28	.	TRBD2	TRBJ2-3	TGTGCCAGCAGTTTCCCGACGGGACTAGCGGGCACAGATACGCAGTATTTT	CASSFPTGLAGTDTQYF
TRBV4-2	.	TRBD1	TRBJ1-3	TGTGCCAGCAGCCAGTCCCTTCCCCAGGGGGCAGGAAACACCATATATTTT	CASSQSLPQGAGNTIYF
TRBV7-9	.	TRBD1	TRBJ1-2	TGTTCCAGCAGCGCGGGACAGGGGATAGGCTACACCTTC	CSSSAGQGIGYTF
TRBV11-3	.	.	TRBJ1-1	TGTGCCAGCAGTCCAGGGATGAACACTGAAGCTTTCTTT	CASSPGMNTEAFF
TRBV9	.	.	TRBJ2-2	TGTGCCAGCAGCGCCTTCGGACGGGGGAACACCGGGGAGCTGTTTTTT	CASSAFGRGNTGELFF
TRBV5-1	.	.	TRBJ2-3	TGCGCCAGCAGCTTGGATCCGGGGGTCACAGATACGCAGTATTTT	CASSLDPGVTDTQYF
TRBV28	.	.	TRBJ1-2	TGTGCCAGCAGTAAGACAGTTAGGCGGACGGGCTACACCTTC	CASSKTVRRTGYTF
TRBV29-1	.	TRBD1	TRBJ2-3	TGCAGCGTAACCCTCCAAGACTCCCCGGGACAGGGTACGCAGTATTTT	CSVTLQDSPGQGTQYF
TRBV11-1	.	.	TRBJ1-3	TGTGCCAGCAGCCAAAGCCGCTTTCCCTCTGGAAACACCATATATTTT	CASSQSRFPSGNTIYF
TRBV15	.	TRBD1	TRBJ1-2	TGTGCCACCAGCAGCTCGGACAGGGGATTCTCTGGCTACACCTTC	CATSSSDRGFSGYTF
TRBV6-5	.	.	TRBJ2-1	TGTGCCAGCAGTTACTCCCCCCTGTATGAGCAGTTCTTC	CASSYSPLYEQFF
TRBV7-9	once	.	TRBJ2-7	TGTGCCAGCAGCTTAGCGCACGAGCCTCTCTCTTTC	CASSLAHEPLSF
TRBV18	few	.	TRBJ1-5	TGTGCCAGCTCGCCCCCGGGCCAGCCCGGGGGGCCCCAGCATTTT	CASSPPGQPGGPQHF
TRBV7-2	.	TRBD1	TRBJ2-1	TGTGCCAGCAGCTTAGGGGGGACAGGGGGCAATGAGCAGTTCTTC	CASSLGGTGGNEQFF
TRBV5-1	.	.	TRBJ2-7	TGCGCCAGCAGCTTGGACAGCTACTACGAGCAGTACTTC	CASSLDSYYEQYF
TRBV6-6	.	.	TRBJ1-3	TGTGCCAGCAGTTACTCTTGGGGGGCTGGAAACACCATATATTTT	CASSYSWGAGNTIYF
TRBV9	.	.	TRBJ2-5	TGTGCCAGCAGCGTAGATGGGACTCCGGGGGAGACCCAGTACTTC	CASSVDGTPGETQYF
TRBV5-8	once	TRBD2	TRBJ2-1	TGTGCCAGCAGCCTTGGCGGGAGGACTTCCTACAATGAGCAGTTCTTC	CASSLGGRTSYNEQFF
TRBV9	.	TRBD1	TRBJ1-2	TGTGCCAGCAGCGGGGACAGGGGAGGTGGCTACACCTTC	CASSGDRGGGYTF
TRBV28	.	.	TRBJ1-5	TGTGCCAGCAGTTTGGGGGGGAGCAATCAGCCCCAGCATTTT	CASSLGGSNQPQHF
TRBV5-4	.	TRBD1	TRBJ1-6	TGTGCCAGCAGCTGGGACAGTGGGAATTCACCCCTCCACTTT	CASSWDSGNSPLHF
TRBV10-3	.	.	TRBJ2-3	TGTGCCATCAGTGATGGGGGGGCCGGCACAGATACGCAGTATTTT	CAISDGGAGTDTQYF
TRBV4-2	.	.	TRBJ2-4	TGTGCCAGCAGCCAAGATCCCCAGAAAAACATTCAGTACTTC	CASSQDPQKNIQYF
TRBV5-4	few	TRBD2	TRBJ2-5	TGTGCCAGCAGCAAGACTAGCGGGATTGAGGAGACCCAGTACTTC	CASSKTSGIEETQYF
TRBV2	.	.	TRBJ1-2	TGTGCCAGCAGTGACACAGGGAATTATGGCTACACCTTC	CASSDTGNYGYTF
TRBV6-1	.	.	TRBJ2-7	TGTGCCAGCAGCTTCCAACGGACAGACGAGCAGTACTTC	CASSFQRTDEQYF
TRBV21-1	.	.	TRBJ2-5	TGTGCCAGCAAGTGGTGGAAACAGTACCAAGAGACCCAGTACTTC	CASKWWKQYQETQYF
TRBV4-1	few	TRBD1	TRBJ2-3	TGCGCCAGCAGCCTACAGGGGGTGGCAGATACGCAGTATTTT	CASSLQGVADTQYF
TRBV30	few	TRBD2	TRBJ2-1	TGTGCCTGGAGGGAGAGCGGGAGGGCCGTAAATGAGCAGTTCTTC	CAWRESGRAVNEQFF
TRBV14	few	.	TRBJ1-2	TGTGCCAGCAGCCGTGGGGGGACCTATGGCTACACCTTC	CASSRGGTYGYTF
TRBV11-2	few	TRBD2	TRBJ2-3	TGTGCCAGCAGCTTAGATCTGGGACTATATAGCACAGATACGCAGTATTTT	CASSLDLGLYSTDTQYF
TRBV27	.	TRBD1	TRBJ1-5	TGTGCCAGCAGTTCGACAGGGGGTAGCAATCAGCCCCAGCATTTT	CASSSTGGSNQPQHF
TRBV10-3	.	TRBD2	TRBJ2-1	TGTGCCATCAGTGGGGGCGGGACTAGCGGGAGCAATGAGCAGTTCTTC	CAISGGGTSGSNEQFF
TRBV7-4	medium-sized	TRBD2	TRBJ2-1	TGTGCCAGCAGCTTAGGGTTATTGCGGGAGAGCTACAATGAGCAGTTCTTC	CASSLGLLRESYNEQFF
TRBV6-1	.	TRBD1	TRBJ1-4	TGTGCCAGCAGTGGGGGACAGGGGAGAGGAGAAAAACTGTTTTTT	CASSGGQGRGEKLFF
TRBV5-6	.	.	TRBJ2-7	TGTGCCAGCAGCTCCGGAGGGTACTCCTACGAGCAGTACTTC	CASSSGGYSYEQYF
TRBV7-2	.	TRBD2	TRBJ2-1	TGTGCCAGCAGCTCAGGGGCGGGGGGTTGGAATGAGCAGTTCTTC	CASSSGAGGWNEQFF
TRBV6-5	.	.	TRBJ1-2	TGTGCCAGCAGCGCCGGCACAGGGCCGGCCGGCTACACCTTC	CASSAGTGPAGYTF
TRBV30	few	TRBD1	TRBJ1-6	TGTGCCTGGAGCCAGACAGGGAGATCACCCCTCCACTTT	CAWSQTGRSPLHF